Following are 6 T cell receptor beta chains from one sample sequenced in a study of CD8+ T cells in alopecia areata. Extracted RNA was reverse transcribed into cDNA, the sequencing template. The data were produced by immunoSEQ multiplex PCR, yet TCRdb's version contains in-frame clones alone and is incomplete. The repertoire consists of some 100,000 clones, with about three fifths occurring once and the leading ten covering approximately 16%. Treatment indicated: oral pan-JAK inhibitor, 5-10 mg twice daily. Sequences were derived from CD8+ T cells sorted from blood, sampled around week 55, from a patient treated with tofacitinib. These TCRs come from a human donor with alopecia areata.

This CDR3 reads CASSHQTSGGPNTGELFF. In DNA, the CDR3 is TGCGCCAGCAGCCACCAGACTAGCGGGGGACCGAACACCGGGGAGCTGTTTTTT. This sequence joins TRBV4-1 and TRBJ2-2; the match to TRBD2 covers 12 bases. Germline CDR1 MGHRA, CDR2 YSYEKL. This CDR3 has 18 residues. V dropped 3 bases and J dropped 0; count of bases not matched to a gene: 5.

The chain carries TRBV27 and TRBJ2-7, with TRBD2 matching over 10 bases. Germline CDR1 MNHEY, CDR2 SMNVEV (reference sequence). V was clipped by 2 bases and J by 2 bases; unmatched bases: 12. CDR3 length equals 18 residues. The CDR3 reads CASSLRTSGLLSTYEQYF. The CDR3 nucleotides read TGTGCCAGCAGTTTAAGGACTAGCGGCCTTTTATCAACCTACGAGCAGTACTTC.

The rearrangement joins TRBV2 to TRBJ1-1, with 7 bases lining up with TRBD1. Germline V gene data show CDR1 as SNHLY and CDR2 as FYNNEI. The length of the CDR3 is 16 residues. The V segment lost 3 bases and the J segment 0 bases; nucleotides outside the gene matches: 7. In DNA form, the CDR3 reads TGTGCCAGCAGTGAGAGGGGGCTCGAATTGAACACTGAAGCTTTCTTT. Protein product: CASSERGLELNTEAFF.

J is TRBJ1-2 and V is TRBV25-1; D is unclear. CDR1 and CDR2 from the germline V gene are MGHDK and SYGVNS. Trimming left V 5 bases short and J 7 bases short, with 8 bases between. The CDR3 totals 11 residues. The CDR3 here is CASSLGVGYTF. The CDR3 DNA is TGTGCCAGCAGTCTAGGTGTTGGCTACACCTTC.

The chain links TRBV5-1 to TRBJ1-3; weak D call: TRBD1 (6 bases). CDR1 and CDR2 (germline): SGHRS, YFSETQ. Trimming cost V 0 bases and J 0 bases, with 16 bases left between them. The CDR3 totals 18 residues. Here the CDR3 reads CASSLEGGQTISGNTIYF. The CDR3 nucleotides read TGCGCCAGCAGCTTGGAAGGCGGACAGACGATCTCTGGAAACACCATATATTTT.

The V and J genes are TRBV27 and TRBJ2-3, with 7 bases lining up with TRBD2. Per the germline V gene, CDR1 is MNHEY and CDR2 is SMNVEV (reference sequence). The V gene end was trimmed by 8 bases and the J gene end by 4 bases; junction bases not matched to a gene: 6. The CDR3 extends over 13 amino acids. CDR3 in DNA: TGTGCCAGCCGAGGGGAGGGGCCAGATACGCAGTATTTT. As protein: CASRGEGPDTQYF.